Listed here is a single T cell receptor beta chain. Original analysis: By means of reference gene primer amplification, nucleated cell counts were estimated. Sequencing was performed with immunoSEQ multiplex PCR; in TCRdb, only in-frame clones are kept and a portion is missing. V, J and clone size were drawn from that table, and D and trimming were deduced from the DNA. The table includes about 51,000 clones, about nine tenths detected once. The CDR3 consists of 16 residues. Germline V gene sequence: CDR1 SGHNT, CDR2 YYREEE (reference sequence). V lost 3 bases, J lost 3 bases, and 7 bases stayed unmatched. This sample was included in a study of blood T cell repertoires in COVID-19. In the study overall: COVID-19 samples collected from the United States, Italy and Spain covered acute and convalescent phases. PBMCs, B-cell-depleted T cells, or T cells provided the cDNA or gDNA that made up the material.

This sequence joins TRBV5-4 and TRBJ2-1, with 9 bases identical to TRBD1. This receptor was obtained from a man in his forties or fifties with active COVID-19. Sequenced sample: peripheral blood. Here the CDR3 reads CASSSRGTGSYNEQFF. The CDR3, as DNA: TGTGCCAGCAGCTCTAGGGGGACAGGGAGCTACAATGAGCAGTTCTTC.